Shown below are 3 T cell receptor beta chains from a single sample sequenced in a study of T cell responses to AZD1222 COVID-19 vaccine. Profiled with immunoSEQ multiplex PCR; TCRdb holds only in-frame clones, not every one. The sample includes some 86,000 clones, 90% to 95% of them seen just once. Source: peripheral blood, taken on day 0 of AZD1222 vaccination. Source of these receptors: an adult in good health.

The CDR3 nucleotides are TGTGCCAGCAGCCCACTAGCGGGAGCCCCAGAGACCCAGTACTTC. Translating it yields CASSPLAGAPETQYF. V and J are TRBV11-2 and TRBJ2-5; 11 nucleotides agree with TRBD2. The germline V gene has CDR1 SGHAT and CDR2 FQNNGV. The junction had 6 bases not matched to a gene; V was cut back by 5 bases and J by 4 bases. CDR3 length: 15 amino acids. The full variable domain, its missing parts supplied by reference TRBV11-2 and TRBJ2-5, is EAGVAQSPRYKIIEKRQSVAFWCNPISGHATLYWYQQILGQGPKLLIQFQNNGVVDDSQLPKDRFSAERLKGVDSTLKIQPAKLEDSAVYLCASSPLAGAPETQYFGPGTRLLVL.

This sequence joins TRBV24-1 and TRBJ1-2, with D hard to call. Germline CDR1 KGHDR, CDR2 SFDVKD. The CDR3 loop spans 12 amino acids. The V end was cut by 5 bases, the J end by 0 bases, with 3 bases between. CDR3 amino acids: CATSGPNYGYTF. The CDR3 region has the DNA TGTGCCACCAGTGGCCCTAACTATGGCTACACCTTC.

About this clone itself: Compared with germline, one end of the junction differs, possibly owing to a read error. As DNA, the CDR3 is TGTGCCGGCAGTTACTCGGGCAGGGTATATTCACCCCTCCACTTT. It codes for CAGSYSGRVYSPLHF. This chain links TRBV6-5 with TRBJ1-6, with a tentative D call TRBD1 (5 bases). CDR3 length: 15 amino acids. Germline V lookup: CDR1 MNHEY, CDR2 SVGAGI.